These 29 T cell receptor beta chains share one sample of origin, sequenced in a study of CD8+CD57+ T cells in acquired aplastic anemia. TCR beta VDJ and CDR3 profiles were obtained from a genomic DNA template. From the reads, TCRdb called clonotypes with MiXCR, one entry per CDR3 protein. The sample holds 250,000 to 350,000 distinct CDR3 sequences; roughly 50% are singletons and the top ten take around 7.6%. Sequencing used sorted CD4+, CD8+, or CD8+CD57+ T cells (not recorded which) from PBMCs. These receptors were collected from a human donor with severe aplastic anemia or a healthy control (not recorded which).

J is TRBJ1-1 and V is TRBV7-9; D gene uncertain. The CDR3 has 12 amino acids. V was pared by 3 bases and J by 3 bases, with 5 bases between. Germline CDR1 and CDR2: SEHNR and FQNEAQ (reference sequence). CDR3: CASSFDHTEAFF. In nucleotides, the CDR3 is TGTGCCAGCAGCTTCGACCACACTGAAGCTTTCTTT.

The chain is built from TRBV7-2 and TRBJ2-3; no reliable D call. The germline V and J ends were trimmed by 5 bases and 5 bases, with 11 bases remaining between them. The CDR3 sequence is 13 residues long. Per germline, CDR1 SGHTA and CDR2 FQGNSA. CDR3 residues: CASSALVVDTQYF. The CDR3 DNA is TGTGCCAGCAGCGCCCTAGTTGTAGATACGCAGTATTTT.

The chain links TRBV7-2 to TRBJ2-5, with 11 nucleotides matching TRBD2. CDR3 length: 19 residues. Germline loops: CDR1 SGHTA, CDR2 FQGNSA. V lost 1 base and J lost 2; bases outside the gene matches: 12. The CDR3 sequence is CASSLGRRLAGSVQETQYF. The CDR3 DNA sequence: TGTGCCAGCAGCTTAGGTCGTCGACTAGCGGGGTCGGTTCAAGAGACCCAGTACTTC.

There are many counts of this clonotype. The V call is TRBV30, the J call TRBJ2-5, with 8 bases that match TRBD1. This CDR3 spans 15 amino acids. Trimming removed 0 bases from V and 4 bases from J; junction bases left unmatched: 7. Germline V gene sequence: CDR1 GTSNPN, CDR2 SVGIG (reference sequence). CDR3 in DNA: TGTGCCTGGAGTGTAATTCCCGGGACAGGAGAGACCCAGTACTTC. It is translated as CAWSVIPGTGETQYF.

This clonotype turned up a few times. The chain has TRBV29-1 and TRBJ2-7; 12 bases line up with TRBD1. The CDR3 extends over 13 amino acids. Germline loops: CDR1 SQVTM, CDR2 ANQGSEA. V shed 6 bases and J 6 bases; nucleotides not matched to a gene: 6. The CDR3 is CSVVRDRGREQYF. The CDR3 DNA sequence: TGCAGCGTCGTCCGGGACAGGGGGCGCGAGCAGTACTTC.

This clonotype was detected ten times or more. The CDR3 region is CSAQETFGSGANVLTF. In nucleotides, the CDR3 is TGCAGTGCTCAGGAGACCTTCGGGTCTGGGGCCAACGTCCTGACTTTC. The J gene is TRBJ2-6, the V gene TRBV20-1; no definite D call. Germline CDR1 DFQATT, CDR2 SNEGSKA (reference sequence). Trimming took off 5 bases at V and 1 base at J, with 15 bases between the two ends. This CDR3 has 16 amino acids.

The V call is TRBV9, the J call TRBJ2-7, with 12 bases fitting TRBD2. The CDR3 contains 15 residues. CDR1 is SGDLS and CDR2 is YYNGEE in the germline V gene. J lost 5 bases, V lost 4 bases, and 7 bases had no gene match. The CDR3 DNA is TGTGCCAGCAGCCCCCTAGCGGGAGGGCTCAACGAGCAGTACTTC. Its translation: CASSPLAGGLNEQYF.

The chain combines TRBV10-2 with TRBJ1-2; D call uncertain. Trimming pared 5 bases from V and 4 bases from J, leaving 8 bases between. The CDR3 is 12 residues long. From germline, CDR1 is WSHSY and CDR2 SAAADI. DNA of the CDR3: TGCGCCAGCAGTCCATCATCCTATGGCTACACCTTC. Translation gives CASSPSSYGYTF.

The table lists this clonotype with many counts. The V call is TRBV19, the J call TRBJ1-5, with 9 bases lining up with TRBD1. The J segment lost 2 bases and the V segment lost 9 bases, leaving 2 bases of the junction unmatched. The CDR3 is made up of 13 amino acids. The V gene's germline CDR1 is LNHDA and CDR2 SQIVND (reference sequence). The CDR3 loop reads CASRQGGNQPQHF. CDR3 nucleotide sequence: TGTGCCAGCCGACAGGGGGGCAATCAGCCCCAGCATTTT.

This clonotype has a count of ten or more. The DNA of the CDR3 is TGTGCCAGCAGCTTGATCCTTACAGGGGATGAGGCTGAAGCTTTCTTT. Translated: CASSLILTGDEAEAFF. V is TRBV5-5 and J is TRBJ1-1; 7 positions match TRBD1. Losses at the gene ends were 1 base for V and 6 bases for J; bases not matched to a gene: 12. The CDR3 has 16 amino acids. Germline V lookup: CDR1 SGHKS, CDR2 YYEKEE (reference sequence).

J is TRBJ2-1 and V is TRBV29-1; perhaps TRBD2 as D (6 bases). Looked up from germline, CDR1 is SQVTM and CDR2 is ANQGSEA. The CDR3 loop spans 13 amino acids. V was trimmed by 3 bases and J by 2 bases, leaving 8 bases between them. CDR3 residues: CSVEGGAYNEQFF. The DNA for the CDR3 is TGCAGCGTTGAGGGAGGCGCCTACAATGAGCAGTTCTTC.

Details on this clonotype: At one end the junction does not follow the germline gene, possibly because of a read error. The chain links TRBV7-9 to TRBJ2-4, with 8 bases matching TRBD2. Per the germline V gene, CDR1 is SEHNR and CDR2 is FQNEAQ (reference sequence). There are 13 residues in the CDR3. CDR3 sequence (DNA): TGTGCCACCGGAGCGGGGGACAAAAACGTTCAGTACTTC. Translating gives CATGAGDKNVQYF.

This chain links TRBV7-9 with TRBJ2-3; the D is unclear. The CDR3 spans 14 residues. The germline V and J ends were trimmed by 3 bases and 0 bases, with 7 bases remaining between them. Germline V gene data show CDR1 as SEHNR and CDR2 as FQNEAQ (reference sequence). Here the CDR3 DNA reads TGTGCCAGCAGCTTCCGCGTGAGCACAGATACGCAGTATTTT. Its protein is CASSFRVSTDTQYF.

This clonotype occurred a few times. J is TRBJ2-1 and V is TRBV6-2 or TRBV6-3; 9 bases are shared with TRBD2. CDR3 length: 14 residues. V lost 3 bases, J lost 10 bases, and 7 bases stayed unmatched. Germline loops: CDR1 MNHEY, CDR2 SVGEGT. CDR3 nucleotide sequence: TGTGCCAGCAGTTATATTAGCGGGGGTCGAGAGCAGTTCTTC. It encodes CASSYISGGREQFF.

The rearrangement uses TRBV25-1 and TRBJ2-2; D not certain. Germline assignment: CDR1 MGHDK and CDR2 SYGVNS. This CDR3 is built from 14 residues. V was cut by 3 bases and J by 2 bases, with 7 bases left in between. The CDR3 sequence is CASSEVANTGELFF. CDR3 coding DNA: TGTGCCAGCAGTGAGGTAGCCAACACCGGGGAGCTGTTTTTT.

The V gene is TRBV20-1, the J gene TRBJ2-7; D unclear. The CDR3 sequence is 11 residues long. In germline, CDR1 is DFQATT, CDR2 SNEGSKA (reference sequence). Trimming left V 4 bases short and J 4 bases short, with 8 bases between. The CDR3 loop reads CSAIRVYEQYF. The CDR3 bases are TGCAGTGCTATCCGCGTATACGAGCAGTACTTC.

V is TRBV25-1 and J is TRBJ1-4; maybe TRBD1 (5 bases). V lost 1 base and J lost 8, with 14 bases in between. CDR3 length: 15 residues. Germline CDR1 and CDR2: MGHDK and SYGVNS. CDR3 protein: CASSELIGRGEKLFF. The CDR3 DNA sequence: TGTGCCAGCAGTGAATTGATAGGAAGGGGAGAAAAACTGTTTTTT.

This clonotype was picked up many times. The J gene is TRBJ1-2, the V gene TRBV3-1; 7 bases map to TRBD1. Unmatched junction bases numbered 10, after V lost 1 base and J lost 8 bases. The CDR3 is 15 residues long. Germline assignment: CDR1 LGHDT and CDR2 YNNKEL (reference sequence). The CDR3 protein is CASSQAWDSPTGYTF. CDR3 in DNA: TGTGCCAGCAGCCAAGCCTGGGACAGCCCAACCGGCTACACCTTC.

This sequence joins TRBV10-3 and TRBJ1-4; TRBD1 aligns across 7 bases. CDR1 ENHRY and CDR2 SYGVKD come from the germline V gene. This CDR3 spans 15 amino acids. V lost 3 bases and J lost 5; bases outside the gene matches: 6. Here the CDR3 DNA reads TGTGCCATCAGTGAATCGAGACAGGGCAATGAAAAACTGTTTTTT. As protein: CAISESRQGNEKLFF.

This rearrangement joins TRBV5-1 to TRBJ2-3; possibly TRBD2 for D (5 bases). Germline V gene lookup returns CDR1 SGHRS and CDR2 YFSETQ. The V end lost 0 bases, the J end lost 0 bases, and 11 bases lay between the germline ends. The CDR3 covers 16 residues. The CDR3: CASSLAVERSTDTQYF. The CDR3 nucleotides are TGCGCCAGCAGCTTGGCTGTCGAGCGGAGCACAGATACGCAGTATTTT.

The chain links TRBV2 to TRBJ2-5; D possibly corresponds to TRBD1 (8 bases). From germline, CDR1 is SNHLY and CDR2 FYNNEI. This CDR3 comprises 16 residues. Trimming pared 6 bases from V and 7 bases from J, leaving 24 bases between. CDR3 nucleotides: TGTGCCAGCAGCTTAATCGGACAGGGCGGGGGTGGGACCCAGTACTTC. Protein product: CASSLIGQGGGGTQYF.

In this sample, this clonotype turned up many times. This rearrangement joins TRBV5-8 to TRBJ1-2, with TRBD1 matching 8 bases. Germline V gene data show CDR1 as SGHTS and CDR2 as YDEGEE. Trimming took 4 bases from V and 6 from J; bases not matched to a gene: 5. CDR3 length: 13 residues. Here the CDR3 reads CASSQGQVDGYTF. The CDR3 DNA reads TGTGCCAGCAGCCAGGGACAGGTAGATGGCTACACCTTC.

The chain couples TRBV15 to TRBJ1-2, with D maybe TRBD1 (6 bases). The germline V and J ends were trimmed by 3 bases and 3 bases, with 11 bases remaining between them. This CDR3 has 14 amino acids. Germline CDR1 LNHNV, CDR2 YYDKDF (reference sequence). CDR3 nucleotide sequence: TGTGCCACCAGCAGCACAGGGCTCCACTATGGCTACACCTTC. Protein: CATSSTGLHYGYTF. The full variable domain, in which reference TRBV15 and TRBJ1-2 provide the parts outside the CDR3, is DAMVIQNPRYQVTQFGKPVTLSCSQTLNHNVMYWYQQKSSQAPKLLFHYYDKDFNNEADTPDNFQSRRPNTSFCFLDIRSPGLGDTAMYLCATSSTGLHYGYTFGSGTRLTVV.

V usage is TRBV7-2 and J usage is TRBJ2-2; D unresolved. Germline assignment: CDR1 SGHTA and CDR2 FQGNSA. The CDR3 runs 12 residues. Trimming stripped 4 bases from V and 6 bases from J, with 6 bases between. Written as DNA, the CDR3 is TGTGCCAGCAGCTCTCCGGCCGGGGAGCTGTTTTTT. This gives the protein CASSSPAGELFF.

The table lists this clonotype with many counts. V gene TRBV5-1 combines with J gene TRBJ2-1; 11 nucleotides align to TRBD2. Per germline, CDR1 SGHRS and CDR2 YFSETQ. This CDR3 is built from 15 residues. Trimming cost V 4 bases and J 6 bases; bases outside gene matches: 6. The CDR3 nucleotides read TGCGCCAGCAGCCCTAGCGGGGGGCCTCCCAATGAGCAGTTCTTC. The encoded protein is CASSPSGGPPNEQFF.

This clonotype came up many times. This chain joins TRBV30 and TRBJ1-1; no firm D call. Between the trimmed V and J ends, which lost 4 bases and 4 bases, there was a span of 10 bases. CDR3 length equals 12 residues. Germline loops: CDR1 GTSNPN, CDR2 SVGIG (reference sequence). CDR3 in DNA: TGTGCCTGGATGGTTGGGAGCACTGAAGCTTTCTTT. Translated: CAWMVGSTEAFF.

This chain uses TRBV7-3 with TRBJ2-2; possible D gene TRBD1, 6 bases. Germline V gene lookup returns CDR1 SGHTA and CDR2 FQGTGA. Trimming cost V 0 bases and J 1 base, with 18 bases left between them. The CDR3 spans 19 residues. The CDR3 nucleotides read TGTGCCAGCAGCTTAACGTTGGGTAGCAGGGGACGGAACACCGGGGAGCTGTTTTTT. It encodes CASSLTLGSRGRNTGELFF. Combining the CDR3 with reference TRBV7-3 and TRBJ2-2 gives the whole variable domain GAGVSQTPSNKVTEKGKYVELRCDPISGHTALYWYRQSLGQGPEFLIYFQGTGAADDSGLPNDRFFAVRPEGSVSTLKIQRTERGDSAVYLCASSLTLGSRGRNTGELFFGEGSRLTVL.

This clonotype was counted a single time. V gene TRBV2 combines with J gene TRBJ1-2, with 7 bases identical to TRBD1. Unmatched junction bases numbered 4, after V lost 1 base and J lost 5 bases. The CDR3 totals 14 residues. CDR1 and CDR2 (germline): SNHLY, FYNNEI. CDR3 nucleotides: TGTGCCAGCAGTGAAGAGGGGGCGAGGTATGGCTACACCTTC. This codes for CASSEEGARYGYTF.

The sample holds a few counts of this clonotype. The V and J genes are TRBV20-1 and TRBJ1-5, with TRBD1 matching 7 bases. Per the germline V gene, CDR1 is DFQATT and CDR2 is SNEGSKA (reference sequence). V trimming: 7 bases; J trimming: 6 bases; junction bases outside the gene matches: 12. The CDR3 loop spans 14 amino acids. CDR3 protein: CSVRTGPGSQPQHF. The CDR3, as DNA: TGCAGTGTTAGGACAGGACCCGGGAGTCAGCCCCAGCATTTT.